Presented here are 21 T cell receptor beta chains from one specimen sequenced in a study of neurological immune-mediated disorders. Using its own MiXCR run on the 5' RACE reads, TCRdb lists one record per CDR3 protein. Here the sample spans 55,000 to 65,000 distinct CDR3 sequences, about 10% being singletons. The time point: longitudinal time-point 1 (baseline). Sequencing was done on a sample of PBMCs. The receptors come from a male donor with HTLV-1-associated myelopathy (HAM/TSP).

This clonotype was counted at least ten times. The chain joins TRBV5-1 to TRBJ2-3; possible D gene TRBD1, 6 bases. The length of the CDR3 is 13 residues. V dropped 6 bases and J dropped 2 bases, with 10 bases sitting between them. From germline, CDR1 is SGHRS and CDR2 YFSETQ. In DNA form, the CDR3 reads TGCGCCAGCAACGGGGACAACACAGATACGCAGTATTTT. This gives the protein CASNGDNTDTQYF.

Ten or more counts support this clonotype. The chain carries TRBV6-5 and TRBJ2-3; TRBD2 matches 9 bases. The germline gives CDR1 MNHEY, CDR2 SVGAGI. The J segment lost 0 bases and the V segment lost 2 bases, leaving 0 bases of the junction unmatched. CDR3 length: 15 residues. The CDR3 DNA is TGTGCCAGCAGTTACGCGGGGGGGAGCACAGATACGCAGTATTTT. This codes for CASSYAGGSTDTQYF.

The sample holds many counts of this clonotype. This rearrangement joins TRBV18 to TRBJ1-5; 7 positions agree with TRBD1. The CDR3 is 14 amino acids. The V and J ends lost 2 bases and 2 bases, in that order; junction bases with no gene match: 0. In germline, CDR1 is KGHSH, CDR2 LQKENI. The CDR3 loop is CASSPGTGNQPQHF. CDR3 DNA sequence: TGTGCCAGCTCACCAGGGACAGGCAATCAGCCCCAGCATTTT.

This clonotype was picked up many times. V usage is TRBV15 and J usage is TRBJ2-2; D is unclear. The length of the CDR3 is 15 residues. The germline CDR1 and CDR2 sequences are LNHNV and YYDKDF (reference sequence). The ends were cut back, 0 bases at V and 4 bases at J, with 9 bases in the middle. The CDR3 is CATSRDRAITGELFF. The DNA of the CDR3 is TGTGCCACCAGCAGAGATCGGGCTATCACCGGGGAGCTGTTTTTT.

There are many counts of this clonotype. The chain combines TRBV6-6 with TRBJ1-1; 7 bases fit TRBD1. CDR1 and CDR2 (germline): MNHNY, SVGAGI (reference sequence). With V trimmed by 5 bases and J by 11 bases, 8 bases remained unmatched. The CDR3 loop spans 12 amino acids. CDR3: CASSPEGAGAFF. The DNA of the CDR3 is TGTGCCAGCAGTCCCGAGGGGGCCGGGGCTTTCTTT.

In its sample, this clonotype was seen many times. The chain recombines TRBV2 with TRBJ2-3, with 8 nucleotides matching TRBD2. CDR1 and CDR2 from the germline V gene are SNHLY and FYNNEI. CDR3 length: 15 amino acids. Trimming took 3 bases from V and 2 from J; bases not matched to a gene: 4. CDR3 sequence: CASSENSGTTDTQYF. CDR3 sequence (DNA): TGTGCCAGCAGTGAGAATAGCGGGACCACAGATACGCAGTATTTT. The full variable domain, its missing parts supplied by reference TRBV2 and TRBJ2-3, is EPEVTQTPSHQVTQMGQEVILRCVPISNHLYFYWYRQILGQKVEFLVSFYNNEISEKSEIFDDQFSVERPDGSNFTLKIRSTKLEDSAMYFCASSENSGTTDTQYFGPGTRLTVL.

The V and J genes are TRBV20-1 and TRBJ2-3, with D possibly TRBD2 on 5 matching bases. Trimming cost V 8 bases and J 1 base, with 19 bases left between them. CDR3 length: 15 amino acids. Germline lookup yields CDR1 DFQATT and CDR2 SNEGSKA (reference sequence). Here the CDR3 DNA reads TGCAGTTTAAGGGTGATGGGGAGAGGCACAGATACGCAGTATTTT. This translates into CSLRVMGRGTDTQYF.

This clonotype was found many times. The rearrangement links TRBV28 to TRBJ1-2, with D possibly matching TRBD1 (6 bases). The CDR3 extends over 15 amino acids. V was trimmed by 7 bases and J by 3 bases, leaving 18 bases between them. Germline V gene lookup returns CDR1 MDHEN and CDR2 SYDVKM. The CDR3 coding sequence is TGTGCCAGCACTTCCTGGGGGGCACAGGACTATGGCTACACCTTC. Amino acids: CASTSWGAQDYGYTF.

This clonotype has a count of ten or more. This rearrangement joins TRBV5-1 to TRBJ1-2; D not resolved. Germline values: CDR1 SGHRS, CDR2 YFSETQ. The CDR3 covers 15 residues. The germline V and J ends were trimmed by 0 bases and 3 bases, with 12 bases remaining between them. The CDR3 region is CASSLGDGVDYGYTF. CDR3 bases: TGCGCCAGCAGCTTGGGAGATGGGGTTGACTATGGCTACACCTTC. The full variable domain, completed using reference TRBV5-1 and TRBJ1-2, is KAGVTQTPRYLIKTRGQQVTLSCSPISGHRSVSWYQQTPGQGLQFLFEYFSETQRNKGNFPGRFSGRQFSNSRSEMNVSTLELGDSALYLCASSLGDGVDYGYTFGSGTRLTVV.

This clonotype showed up many times. The chain combines TRBV6-2 or TRBV6-3 with TRBJ1-5; perhaps TRBD1 as D (5 bases). This CDR3 is built from 15 residues. V was pared by 1 base and J by 9 bases, with 16 bases between. CDR1 is MNHEY, CDR2 SVGEGT, per germline. The CDR3, as DNA: TGTGCCAGCAGTTACTGGGGACGCCTACCAGGGCCCCAGCATTTT. Its protein product is CASSYWGRLPGPQHF.

This clonotype has at least ten counts. This rearrangement joins TRBV29-1 to TRBJ2-5, with D unclear. Germline V gene data show CDR1 as SQVTM and CDR2 as ANQGSEA. Trimming left V 8 bases short and J 5 bases short, with 12 bases between. The CDR3 has 11 amino acids. The CDR3 bases are TGCAGCTCTCCTCTTGGGGAGACCCAGTACTTC. Protein product: CSSPLGETQYF.

This clonotype was detected ten times or more. V and J are TRBV20-1 and TRBJ2-1, with 10 bases fitting TRBD1. Germline V lookup: CDR1 DFQATT, CDR2 SNEGSKA (reference sequence). V lost 0 bases to trimming and J lost 9 bases; unmatched junction nucleotides: 11. The CDR3 contains 16 residues. This CDR3 is CSARDYARWTGGEQFF. DNA of the CDR3: TGCAGTGCTAGAGATTATGCCCGCTGGACAGGGGGTGAGCAGTTCTTC.

The sample holds many counts of this clonotype. The chain joins TRBV27 to TRBJ1-1, with 10 bases fitting TRBD1. Germline CDR1 reads MNHEY; CDR2 reads SMNVEV (reference sequence). The CDR3 is 15 amino acids. After removal of 5 bases from V and 1 base from J, the junction contained 4 bases not matched to a gene. Written as DNA, the CDR3 is TGTGCCAGCAGTCCCTGGACAGGGGGGAACACTGAAGCTTTCTTT. Translating gives CASSPWTGGNTEAFF.

This clonotype came up many times. V usage is TRBV29-1 and J usage is TRBJ1-4; 7 bases fit TRBD1. V was clipped by 5 bases and J by 2 bases; unmatched bases: 5. This CDR3 comprises 14 residues. Per germline, CDR1 SQVTM and CDR2 ANQGSEA. CDR3 bases: TGCAGCGTTTATGCGACAGGGACTAATGAAAAACTGTTTTTT. Protein product: CSVYATGTNEKLFF.

This clonotype was recorded many times. The chain recombines TRBV5-1 with TRBJ2-1; D is possibly TRBD1 (7 bases). The ends were cut back, 2 bases at V and 6 bases at J, with 12 bases in the middle. The CDR3 consists of 14 residues. CDR1 SGHRS and CDR2 YFSETQ come from the germline V gene. The CDR3 loop is CASSFRQGGNEQFF. In nucleotides, the CDR3 is TGCGCCAGCAGCTTCCGACAGGGAGGCAATGAGCAGTTCTTC. Combining the CDR3 with reference TRBV5-1 and TRBJ2-1 gives the whole variable domain KAGVTQTPRYLIKTRGQQVTLSCSPISGHRSVSWYQQTPGQGLQFLFEYFSETQRNKGNFPGRFSGRQFSNSRSEMNVSTLELGDSALYLCASSFRQGGNEQFFGPGTRLTVL.

Many counts were recorded for this clonotype. This sequence joins TRBV7-8 and TRBJ2-7; tentatively, D is TRBD1 (6 bases). Trimming stripped 7 bases from V and 2 bases from J, with 24 bases between. Germline V gives CDR1 SGHVS, CDR2 FQNEAQ. There are 17 residues in the CDR3. In DNA, the CDR3 is TGTGCCAGCACCCTTAAGGTATCGGACGACAGGCCCTACGAGCAGTACTTC. Its protein product is CASTLKVSDDRPYEQYF.

This clonotype has a count of ten or more. J is TRBJ1-4 and V is TRBV29-1; no firm D call. CDR3 length: 12 residues. The V and J ends lost 7 bases and 0 bases respectively, with 6 bases between them. CDR1 and CDR2 from the germline V gene are SQVTM and ANQGSEA. The DNA of the CDR3 is TGCAGCGCCACTGCAACTAATGAAAAACTGTTTTTT. Its translation is CSATATNEKLFF. The full variable domain, with the rest looked up from reference TRBV29-1 and TRBJ1-4, is SAVISQKPSRDICQRGTSLTIQCQVDSQVTMMFWYRQQPGQSLTLIATANQGSEATYESGFVIDKFPISRPNLTFSTLTVSNMSPEDSSIYLCSATATNEKLFFGSGTQLSVL.

This clonotype showed up many times. The chain carries TRBV6-6 and TRBJ1-1; D is unclear. Trimming removed 5 bases from V and 0 bases from J, with 16 bases in between. The germline CDR1 and CDR2 sequences are MNHNY and SVGAGI (reference sequence). The length of the CDR3 is 16 residues. The CDR3 reads CASSIVLPPLNTEAFF. In DNA, the CDR3 is TGTGCCAGCAGTATCGTACTCCCTCCGTTGAACACTGAAGCTTTCTTT.

In this sample, this clonotype turned up many times. The chain recombines TRBV5-5 with TRBJ2-2; 12 bases match TRBD2. Trimming at V came to 0 bases and at J to 4 bases, leaving 1 base not matched to a gene. The CDR3 runs to 16 residues. Per the germline V gene, CDR1 is SGHKS and CDR2 is YYEKEE (reference sequence). The CDR3 DNA reads as TGTGCCAGCAGCTTGGGACTAGCGGGGGTCACCGGGGAGCTGTTTTTT. Amino acid sequence: CASSLGLAGVTGELFF.

This clonotype was picked up many times. This sequence joins TRBV5-5 and TRBJ1-2; D possibly corresponds to TRBD1 (5 bases). Germline V gives CDR1 SGHKS, CDR2 YYEKEE (reference sequence). The CDR3 covers 13 residues. V was clipped by 1 base and J by 7 bases, with 11 bases between them. The DNA of the CDR3 is TGTGCCAGCAGCTTGAGAGGGACCGCTGGCTACACCTTC. It encodes CASSLRGTAGYTF.

This clonotype was found many times. The V and J genes are TRBV20-1 and TRBJ1-2; 7 bases match TRBD1. Unmatched junction bases numbered 7, after V lost 0 bases and J lost 3 bases. The CDR3 is 15 residues long. From germline, CDR1 is DFQATT and CDR2 SNEGSKA (reference sequence). CDR3 nucleotide sequence: TGCAGTGCTAGAGAGAACCCCAGGGGGGACTATGGCTACACCTTC. This gives the protein CSARENPRGDYGYTF.